The clone carrying this TCR beta chain came up a few times. What it binds is not known. Building of the TCR beta libraries involved iRepertoire HTBI primers and Arm-PCR of CDR3 regions. TCRdb passed the multiplex PCR reads through MiXCR, listing each CDR3 protein once. There are under 500,000 distinct CDR3 sequences in the sample; roughly 20% occur only once, and less than 25% lies in the top ten. Time point indicated: persistent/refractory GD, antithyroid drugs over 5 years with positive TRAb. The TCR library used RNA extracted from PBMCs. Xi'an, China, was home to the endocrinology department that provided patients. The data were taken from a study of regulatory T cells in long-lasting Graves disease. Study observations and caveats: The study found lower TCR diversity in persistent Graves' patients than in newly diagnosed ones. Whereas more than 950 public clonotypes were shared by new patients, persistent patients shared more, at about 2,500. Patients with persistent disease showed a bias toward TRBV28, TRBJ1-2 and TRBJ2-5.

This CDR3 contains 14 residues. Germline CDR1 reads LGHNA; CDR2 reads YSLEER. Germline trimming cut 4 bases from V and 5 bases from J; bases unmatched to any gene: 4. V gene TRBV4-3 combines with J gene TRBJ1-2; 10 bases match TRBD1. The sample here was peripheral blood mononuclear cells (PBMCs), taken when the disease was refractory, from a patient treated with antithyroid drugs. This clonotype originated in a female donor with Graves disease. The CDR3 sequence: CASSPGTGEYGYTF. DNA for the CDR3: TGCGCCAGCAGCCCGGGGACAGGGGAATATGGCTACACCTTC.